A single TCR beta chain is shown here with its context. Its cognate antigen is unknown. The treatment: over 15 received Ad26.COV2.S at low or high dose, single or two shots; several received placebo; per-sample allocation not given. On day 63 after the first injection, vaccine and placebo recipients gave samples. Recruitment in Boston yielded a donor of adult age, 18-55 years. This sample stems from a study of Ad26.COV2.S vaccination and SARS-CoV-2 variants. The overall study: Intramuscular Ad26.COV2.S doses were given once or twice, 56 days apart.

Findings of the study overall: Measures of TCR breadth and depth may have fallen short of total T cell responses. Vaccinated and placebo-treated recipients had similar non-spike TCR breadth.

This CDR3 contains 13 residues. V lost 6 bases and J lost 2, with 10 bases in between. CDR1 and CDR2 from the germline V gene are KGHSH and LQKENI. TCRdb keeps only in-frame clones here, not all; method: immunoSEQ multiplex PCR. Of roughly 320,000 clones listed, 80% to 90% are singletons. J is TRBJ1-2 and V is TRBV18; weak D call: TRBD1 (5 bases). This TCR came from a person between 18 and 65 years old who received the Ad26.COV2.S COVID-19 vaccine or a placebo. Sequencing was performed on peripheral blood, taken in a trial of Ad26.COV2.S vaccine versus placebo. The CDR3 sequence: CASSSDRNYGYTF. The CDR3 DNA reads as TGTGCCAGCTCCTCAGACAGAAACTATGGCTACACCTTC.